The 6 T cell receptor beta chains presented below share a single source sample, sequenced in a study of molecular identifiers for immune sequencing clone quantification. TCRdb ran MiXCR on the PCR reads and lists one entry per CDR3 protein. The data hold 40,000 to 50,000 distinct CDR3 sequences, with roughly a fifth observed a single time. The sequenced sample consisted of naive CD8+ T cells from blood, with Jurkat cell RNA spiked in. This sample's subset: FACS-sorted CD8+CD4-CCR7+CD45RA+ naive T cells. These TCRs come from a human donor in good health. Some libraries in this study had Jurkat cell RNA spiked in.

This clonotype showed up many times. V gene TRBV29-1 combines with J gene TRBJ2-1, with 8 bases lining up with TRBD2. Germline values: CDR1 SQVTM, CDR2 ANQGSEA. The J segment lost 4 bases and the V segment lost 5 bases, leaving 7 bases of the junction unmatched. The CDR3 covers 14 residues. CDR3 protein: CSVRAGGGYNEQFF. CDR3 bases: TGCAGCGTTAGGGCGGGAGGCGGGTACAATGAGCAGTTCTTC.

This clonotype appeared many times. The chain links TRBV6-1 to TRBJ1-2; D remains ambiguous. Trimming stripped 2 bases from V and 0 bases from J, with 10 bases between. Germline CDR1 reads MNHNS; CDR2 reads SASEGT. CDR3 length: 15 residues. The DNA of the CDR3 is TGTGCCAGCAGTGAAAACCAGATAGCTAACTATGGCTACACCTTC. Protein product: CASSENQIANYGYTF.

Ten or more counts support this clonotype. The rearrangement links TRBV20-1 to TRBJ2-7; D unclear. This CDR3 comprises 14 residues. Germline CDR1 and CDR2: DFQATT and SNEGSKA (reference sequence). Trimming cost V 6 bases and J 6 bases, with 21 bases left between them. The CDR3 bases are TGCAGTGCAAACGGACGGCTGACGCTCGGCGAGCAGTACTTC. This gives the protein CSANGRLTLGEQYF.

This clonotype has a count of ten or more. V and J are TRBV14 and TRBJ2-3; the match to TRBD2 covers 12 bases. The CDR3 length is 16 residues. The trim removed 3 bases at V and 3 bases at J, leaving 4 bases unmatched. Germline V gene sequence: CDR1 SGHDN, CDR2 FVKESK. CDR3 protein: CASSHRTSGETDTQYF. CDR3 coding DNA: TGTGCCAGCAGCCATCGGACTAGCGGGGAAACAGATACGCAGTATTTT.

This clonotype was seen many times. V usage is TRBV7-9 and J usage is TRBJ2-7, with a tentative D call TRBD1 (6 bases). This CDR3 comprises 17 residues. Trimming took 1 base from V and 2 from J, leaving 18 bases between them. Germline assignment: CDR1 SEHNR and CDR2 FQNEAQ (reference sequence). CDR3 DNA: TGTGCCAGCAGCTTAGATTATGACAGGAGTACCGCCTACGAGCAGTACTTC. This gives the protein CASSLDYDRSTAYEQYF.

This chain connects TRBV4-1 to TRBJ2-1; 7 bases match TRBD1. CDR3 length: 14 residues. The germline gives CDR1 MGHRA, CDR2 YSYEKL. The ends lost 1 base at V and 9 bases at J; junction bases unmatched: 6. CDR3 nucleotide sequence: TGCGCCAGCAGCCAAGGACAGGGAGTCGGTGAGCAGTTCTTC. It yields the protein CASSQGQGVGEQFF.